Sample share makes the clone carrying this T cell receptor (beta chain) medium-sized (0.01 to 0.1%). The sample belongs to a study of T and B cells in COVID-19 patients. BIOMED2 TRB-A/B primer pools were used in multiplex TRB PCR. TCRdb re-analysed the multiplex PCR reads in MiXCR, keeping a single row per CDR3 protein. In the table there are around 10,000 distinct CDR3 sequences, around 27% of which are singletons. TRB was amplified from approximately 250-500 ng of blood genomic DNA. The clonotype originates from a human donor who had recovered from COVID-19. The specimen was blood.

The CDR3 coding sequence is TGTGCCAGCAGCCGTTGGACAGGGGATATGTCTAACTATGGCTACACCTTC. Translated, it gives CASSRWTGDMSNYGYTF. J is TRBJ1-2 and V is TRBV27; 9 bases agree with TRBD1. CDR3 size: 17 residues. The V segment lost 6 bases and the J segment 0 bases; nucleotides outside the gene matches: 11. Per the germline V gene, CDR1 is MNHEY and CDR2 is SMNVEV (reference sequence).